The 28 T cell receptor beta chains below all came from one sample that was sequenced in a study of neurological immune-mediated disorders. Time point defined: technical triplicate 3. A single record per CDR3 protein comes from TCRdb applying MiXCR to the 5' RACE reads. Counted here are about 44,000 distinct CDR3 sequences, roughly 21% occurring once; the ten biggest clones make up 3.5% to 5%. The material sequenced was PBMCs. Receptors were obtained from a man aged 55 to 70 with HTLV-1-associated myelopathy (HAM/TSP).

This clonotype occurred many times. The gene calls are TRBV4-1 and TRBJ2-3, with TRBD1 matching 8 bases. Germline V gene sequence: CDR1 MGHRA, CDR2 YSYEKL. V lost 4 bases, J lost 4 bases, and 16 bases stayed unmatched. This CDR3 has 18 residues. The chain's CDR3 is CASSPMTGADGSADTQYF. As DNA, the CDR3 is TGCGCCAGCAGCCCCATGACAGGGGCCGATGGGTCTGCAGATACGCAGTATTTT.

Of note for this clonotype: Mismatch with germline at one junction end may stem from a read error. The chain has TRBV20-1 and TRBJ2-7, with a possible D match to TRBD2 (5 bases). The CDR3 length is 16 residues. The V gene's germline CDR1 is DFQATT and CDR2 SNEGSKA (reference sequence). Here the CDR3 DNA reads TGCAGTGCTTCCCCCCAGGACTGGTTTTACTCCTACGAGCAGTACTTT. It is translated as CSASPQDWFYSYEQYF.

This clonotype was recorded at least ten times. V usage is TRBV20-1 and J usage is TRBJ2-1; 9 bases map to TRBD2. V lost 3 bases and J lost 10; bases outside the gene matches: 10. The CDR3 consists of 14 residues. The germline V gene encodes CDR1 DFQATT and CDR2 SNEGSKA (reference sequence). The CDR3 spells CSARLGTSPPEQFF. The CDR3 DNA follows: TGCAGTGCTAGGTTAGGGACTAGCCCACCAGAGCAGTTCTTC.

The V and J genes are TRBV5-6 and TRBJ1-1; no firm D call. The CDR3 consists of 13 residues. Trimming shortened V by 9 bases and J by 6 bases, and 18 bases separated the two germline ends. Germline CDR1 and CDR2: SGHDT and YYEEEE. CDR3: CANIPRAGSEAFF. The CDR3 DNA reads TGTGCCAACATCCCGAGGGCGGGCTCTGAAGCTTTCTTT.

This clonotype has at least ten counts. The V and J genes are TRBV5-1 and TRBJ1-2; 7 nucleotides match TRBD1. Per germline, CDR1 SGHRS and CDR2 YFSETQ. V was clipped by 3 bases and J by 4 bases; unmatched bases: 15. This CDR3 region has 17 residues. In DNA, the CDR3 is TGCGCCAGCAGCTCCCGGGCCACAGGGGATACCAGCTATGGCTACACCTTC. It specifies CASSSRATGDTSYGYTF.

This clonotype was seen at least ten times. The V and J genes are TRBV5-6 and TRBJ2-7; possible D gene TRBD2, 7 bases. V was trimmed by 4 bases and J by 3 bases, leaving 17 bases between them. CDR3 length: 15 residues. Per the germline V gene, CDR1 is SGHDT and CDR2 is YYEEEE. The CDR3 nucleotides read TGTGCCAGCAGCCGGAGGGGGGGGGGCGACTACGAGCAGTACTTC. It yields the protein CASSRRGGGDYEQYF. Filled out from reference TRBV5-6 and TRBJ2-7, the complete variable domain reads DAGVTQSPTHLIKTRGQQVTLRCSPKSGHDTVSWYQQALGQGPQFIFQYYEEEERQRGNFPDRFSGHQFPNYSSELNVNALLLGDSALYLCASSRRGGGDYEQYFGPGTRLTVT.

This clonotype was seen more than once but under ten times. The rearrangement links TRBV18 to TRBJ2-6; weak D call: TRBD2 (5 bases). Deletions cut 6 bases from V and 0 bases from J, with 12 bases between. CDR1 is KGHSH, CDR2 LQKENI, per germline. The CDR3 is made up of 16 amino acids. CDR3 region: CASSPQRGSGANVLTF. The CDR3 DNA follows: TGTGCCAGCTCCCCTCAACGGGGCTCTGGGGCCAACGTCCTGACTTTC.

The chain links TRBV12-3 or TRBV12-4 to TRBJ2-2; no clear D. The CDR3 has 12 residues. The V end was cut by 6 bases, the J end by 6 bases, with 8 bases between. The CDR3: CASRVGSGELFF. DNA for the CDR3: TGTGCCAGCAGAGTTGGGTCCGGGGAGCTGTTTTTT.

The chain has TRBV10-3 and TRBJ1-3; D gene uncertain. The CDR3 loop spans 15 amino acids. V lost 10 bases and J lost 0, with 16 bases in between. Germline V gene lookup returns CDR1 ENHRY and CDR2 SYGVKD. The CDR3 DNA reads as TGTGCCAGTGAGTCGATGCAGGACTCTGGAAACACCATATATTTT. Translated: CASESMQDSGNTIYF.

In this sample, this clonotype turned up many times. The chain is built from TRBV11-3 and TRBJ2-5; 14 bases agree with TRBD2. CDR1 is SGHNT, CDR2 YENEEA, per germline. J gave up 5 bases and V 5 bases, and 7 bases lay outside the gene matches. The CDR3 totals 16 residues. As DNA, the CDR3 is TGTGCCAGCAGCCCTGGACTAGCGGGAGGAATCGAGACCCAGTACTTC. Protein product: CASSPGLAGGIETQYF.

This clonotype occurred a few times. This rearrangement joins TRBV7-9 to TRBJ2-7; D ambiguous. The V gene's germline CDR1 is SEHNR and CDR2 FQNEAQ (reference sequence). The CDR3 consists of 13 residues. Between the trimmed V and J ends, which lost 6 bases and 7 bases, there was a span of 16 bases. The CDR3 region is CASRLDRAGEQYF. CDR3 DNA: TGTGCCAGCAGACTCGACCGGGCCGGTGAGCAGTACTTC. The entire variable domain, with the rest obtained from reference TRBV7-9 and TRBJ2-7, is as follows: DTGVSQNPRHKITKRGQNVTFRCDPISEHNRLYWYRQTLGQGPEFLTYFQNEAQLEKSRLLSDRFSAERPKGSFSTLEIQRTEQGDSAMYLCASRLDRAGEQYFGPGTRLTVT.

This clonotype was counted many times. This CDR3 reads CASSQGRGYTSTDTQYF. The CDR3 bases are TGTGCCAGCAGCCAAGGGAGGGGTTATACTAGCACAGATACGCAGTATTTT. This chain joins TRBV3-1 and TRBJ2-3; TRBD2 might be the D (6 bases). V was trimmed by 1 base and J by 0 bases, leaving 14 bases between them. Germline CDR1 LGHDT, CDR2 YNNKEL (reference sequence). CDR3 length: 17 amino acids.

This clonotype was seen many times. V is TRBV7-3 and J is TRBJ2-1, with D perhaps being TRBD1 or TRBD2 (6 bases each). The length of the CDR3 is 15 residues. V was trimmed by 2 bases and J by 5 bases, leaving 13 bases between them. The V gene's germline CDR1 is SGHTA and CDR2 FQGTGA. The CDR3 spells CASSLALGGHNEQFF. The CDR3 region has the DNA TGTGCCAGCAGCTTAGCCCTTGGGGGGCACAATGAGCAGTTCTTC.

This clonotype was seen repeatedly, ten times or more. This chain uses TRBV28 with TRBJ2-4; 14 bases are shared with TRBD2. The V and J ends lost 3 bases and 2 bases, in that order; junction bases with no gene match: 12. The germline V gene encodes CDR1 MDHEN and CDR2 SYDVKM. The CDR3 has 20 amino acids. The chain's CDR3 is CASSLTLGTSGSGSKNIQYF. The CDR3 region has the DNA TGTGCCAGCAGTTTGACCCTCGGGACTAGCGGGAGTGGGTCCAAAAACATTCAGTACTTC.

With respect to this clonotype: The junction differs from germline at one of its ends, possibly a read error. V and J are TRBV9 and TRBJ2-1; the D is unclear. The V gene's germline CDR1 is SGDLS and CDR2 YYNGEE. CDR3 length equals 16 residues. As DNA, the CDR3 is TGTGCCAGCAGCGTAGGTCCCTACAGCTCCTACAATGAGCAATTCTTC. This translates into CASSVGPYSSYNEQFF. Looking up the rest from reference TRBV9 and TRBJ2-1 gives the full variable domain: DSGVTQTPKHLITATGQRVTLRCSPRSGDLSVYWYQQSLDQGLQFLIQYYNGEERAKGNILERFSAQQFPDLHSELNLSSLELGDSALYFCASSVGPYSSYNEQFFGPGTRLTVL.

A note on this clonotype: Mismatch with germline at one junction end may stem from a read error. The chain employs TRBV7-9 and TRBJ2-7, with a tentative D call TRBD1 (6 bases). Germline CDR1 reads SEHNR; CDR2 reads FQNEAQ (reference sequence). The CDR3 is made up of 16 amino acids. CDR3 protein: CANSLGGDGSSYEQYF. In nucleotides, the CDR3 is TGTGCCAACAGCTTAGGGGGAGATGGGAGCTCCTACGAGCAGTACTTC. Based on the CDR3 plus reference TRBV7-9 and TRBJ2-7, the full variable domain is DTGVSQNPRHKITKRGQNVTFRCDPISEHNRLYWYRQTLGQGPEFLTYFQNEAQLEKSRLLSDRFSAERPKGSFSTLEIQRTEQGDSAMYLCANSLGGDGSSYEQYFGPGTRLTVT.

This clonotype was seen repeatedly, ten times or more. The CDR3 sequence is CASSDTGGTTEAFF. The CDR3 DNA sequence: TGCGCCAGCAGCGATACAGGGGGCACCACTGAAGCTTTCTTT. The genes are TRBV5-1 and TRBJ1-1, with TRBD1 matching over 9 bases. Germline V gene data show CDR1 as SGHRS and CDR2 as YFSETQ. The CDR3 runs to 14 residues. V lost 4 bases and J lost 4; bases outside the gene matches: 5. Drawing the rest from reference TRBV5-1 and TRBJ1-1, the complete variable domain is KAGVTQTPRYLIKTRGQQVTLSCSPISGHRSVSWYQQTPGQGLQFLFEYFSETQRNKGNFPGRFSGRQFSNSRSEMNVSTLELGDSALYLCASSDTGGTTEAFFGQGTRLTVV.

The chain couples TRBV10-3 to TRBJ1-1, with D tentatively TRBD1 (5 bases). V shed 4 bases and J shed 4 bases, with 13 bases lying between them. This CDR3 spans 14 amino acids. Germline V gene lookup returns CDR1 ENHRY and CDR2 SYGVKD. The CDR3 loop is CAISGGVFGTEAFF. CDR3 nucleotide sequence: TGTGCCATCAGTGGAGGGGTTTTCGGCACTGAAGCTTTCTTT.

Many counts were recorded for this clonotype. The CDR3 spells CASSGHWTGSNQPQHF. CDR3 coding DNA: TGTGCCAGCAGTGGACATTGGACAGGGAGCAATCAGCCCCAGCATTTT. The rearrangement uses TRBV6-1 and TRBJ1-5, with 8 bases aligning to TRBD1. The V gene end was trimmed by 4 bases and the J gene end by 1 base; junction bases not matched to a gene: 6. The V gene's germline CDR1 is MNHNS and CDR2 SASEGT. This CDR3 is 16 amino acids long.

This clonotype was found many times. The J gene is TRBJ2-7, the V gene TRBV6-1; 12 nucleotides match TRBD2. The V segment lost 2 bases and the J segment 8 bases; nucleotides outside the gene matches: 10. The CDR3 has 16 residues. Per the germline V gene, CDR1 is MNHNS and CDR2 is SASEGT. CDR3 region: CASSERGGLAGRKQYF. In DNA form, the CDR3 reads TGTGCCAGCAGTGAACGTGGTGGACTAGCGGGAAGAAAGCAGTACTTC.

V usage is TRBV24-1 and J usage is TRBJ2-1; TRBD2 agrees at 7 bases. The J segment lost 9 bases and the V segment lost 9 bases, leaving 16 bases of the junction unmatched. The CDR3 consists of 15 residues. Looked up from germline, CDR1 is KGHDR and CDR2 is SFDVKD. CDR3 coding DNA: TGTGCCACCGGGCTTCCACTAGCGAGGGTTGGTGAGCAGTTCTTC. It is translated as CATGLPLARVGEQFF.

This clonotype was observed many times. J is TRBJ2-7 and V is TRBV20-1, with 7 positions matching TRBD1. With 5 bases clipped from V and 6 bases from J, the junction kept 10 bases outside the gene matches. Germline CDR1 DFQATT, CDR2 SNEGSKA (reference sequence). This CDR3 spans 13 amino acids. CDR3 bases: TGCAGTGCTGCCGGGACAGTTCGGGGCGAGCAGTACTTC. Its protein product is CSAAGTVRGEQYF.

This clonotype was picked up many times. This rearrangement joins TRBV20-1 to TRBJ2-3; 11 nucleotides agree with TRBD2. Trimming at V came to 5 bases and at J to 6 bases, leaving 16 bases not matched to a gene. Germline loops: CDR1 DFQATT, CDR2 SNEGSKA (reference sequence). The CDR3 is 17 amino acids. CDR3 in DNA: TGCAGTGCTCCGGGACAGCTACTAGCGGGGGCAAGGGATACGCAGTATTTT. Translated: CSAPGQLLAGARDTQYF.

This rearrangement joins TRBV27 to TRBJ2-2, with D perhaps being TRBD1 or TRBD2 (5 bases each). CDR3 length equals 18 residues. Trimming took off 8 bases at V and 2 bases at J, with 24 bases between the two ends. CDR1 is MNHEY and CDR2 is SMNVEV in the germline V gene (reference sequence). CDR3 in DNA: TGTGCCAGCTCCTATGATCGGCCGTTGGGGGTTAACACCGGGGAGCTGTTTTTT. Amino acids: CASSYDRPLGVNTGELFF.

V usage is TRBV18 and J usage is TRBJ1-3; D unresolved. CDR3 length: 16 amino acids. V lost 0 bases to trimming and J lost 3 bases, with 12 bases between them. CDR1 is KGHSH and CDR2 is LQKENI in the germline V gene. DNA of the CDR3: TGTGCCAGCTCACCACCGGGAGTGATGGGTGGAAACACCATATATTTT. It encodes CASSPPGVMGGNTIYF.

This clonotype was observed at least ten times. In DNA, the CDR3 is TGTGCCAGCAGCCTTGGACTAGCCTCAAGGAAAGATACGCAGTATTTT. This encodes CASSLGLASRKDTQYF. V gene TRBV14 combines with J gene TRBJ2-3, with 8 bases matching TRBD2. Germline lookup yields CDR1 SGHDN and CDR2 FVKESK. V was pared by 4 bases and J by 5 bases, with 11 bases of the junction left unmatched. This CDR3 comprises 16 residues.

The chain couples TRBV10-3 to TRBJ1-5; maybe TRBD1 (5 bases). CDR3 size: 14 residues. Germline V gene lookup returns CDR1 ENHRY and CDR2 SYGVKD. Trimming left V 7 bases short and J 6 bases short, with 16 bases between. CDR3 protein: CAIMGHGQGQPQHF. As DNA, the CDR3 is TGTGCCATCATGGGGCATGGCCAGGGTCAGCCCCAGCATTTT.

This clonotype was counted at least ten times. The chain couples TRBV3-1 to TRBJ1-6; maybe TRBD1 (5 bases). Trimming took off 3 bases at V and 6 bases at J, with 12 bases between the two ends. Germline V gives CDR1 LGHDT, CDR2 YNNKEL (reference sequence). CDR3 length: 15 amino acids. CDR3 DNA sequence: TGTGCCAGCAGCCAGCTGGCCGGGGGTAATTCACCCCTCCACTTT. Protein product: CASSQLAGGNSPLHF.